Reported below is one TCR beta chain. Trimming took 0 bases from V and 7 from J; bases not matched to a gene: 5. The CDR3 contains 15 residues. Germline V gives CDR1 LGHNA, CDR2 YSLEER. The data belong to a study of cytomegalovirus exposure and HLA in healthy donors. The PCR made use of 60 Vbeta and 13 Jbeta primers. Using immunoSEQ multiplex PCR, the repertoire was profiled, and TCRdb retains in-frame clones only, with some absent. The sample consists of 150,000 to 200,000 clones, 78% of them appearing once. Sequenced: PBMCs. The sequence derives from a woman in her 30s in good health and CMV-seropositive. The chain links TRBV4-3 to TRBJ1-4; 7 positions match TRBD1. CDR3 coding DNA: TGCGCCAGCAGCCAAGATCTAAGGGGGCCTGAAAAACTGTTTTTT. Protein sequence: CASSQDLRGPEKLFF.